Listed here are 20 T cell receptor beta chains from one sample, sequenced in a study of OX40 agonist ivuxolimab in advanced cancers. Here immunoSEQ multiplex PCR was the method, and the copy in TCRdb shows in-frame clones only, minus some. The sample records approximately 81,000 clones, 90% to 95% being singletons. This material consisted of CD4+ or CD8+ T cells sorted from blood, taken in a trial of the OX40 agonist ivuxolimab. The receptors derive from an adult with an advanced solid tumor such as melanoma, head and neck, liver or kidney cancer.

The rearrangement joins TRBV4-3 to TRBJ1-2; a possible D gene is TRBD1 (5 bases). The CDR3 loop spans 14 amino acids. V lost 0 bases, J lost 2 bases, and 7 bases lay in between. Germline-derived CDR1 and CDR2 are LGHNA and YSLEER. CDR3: CASSQDRGNYGYTF. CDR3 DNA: TGCGCCAGCAGCCAAGATAGGGGCAACTATGGCTACACCTTC.

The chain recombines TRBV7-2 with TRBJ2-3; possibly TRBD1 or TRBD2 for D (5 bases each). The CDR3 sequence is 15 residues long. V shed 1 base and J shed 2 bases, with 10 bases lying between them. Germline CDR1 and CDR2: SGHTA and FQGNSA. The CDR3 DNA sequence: TGTGCCAGCAGCTTAGGGGACCTCCTCACAGATACGCAGTATTTT. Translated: CASSLGDLLTDTQYF. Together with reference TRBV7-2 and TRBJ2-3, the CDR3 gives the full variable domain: GAGVSQSPSNKVTEKGKDVELRCDPISGHTALYWYRQSLGQGLEFLIYFQGNSAPDKSGLPSDRFSAERTGGSVSTLTIQRTQQEDSAVYLCASSLGDLLTDTQYFGPGTRLTVL.

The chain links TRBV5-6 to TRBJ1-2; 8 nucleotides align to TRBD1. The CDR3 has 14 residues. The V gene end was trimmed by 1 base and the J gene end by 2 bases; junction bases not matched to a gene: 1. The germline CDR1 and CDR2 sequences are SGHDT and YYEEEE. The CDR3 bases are TGTGCCAGCAGCTTGACAGGGGGGAACTATGGCTACACCTTC. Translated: CASSLTGGNYGYTF.

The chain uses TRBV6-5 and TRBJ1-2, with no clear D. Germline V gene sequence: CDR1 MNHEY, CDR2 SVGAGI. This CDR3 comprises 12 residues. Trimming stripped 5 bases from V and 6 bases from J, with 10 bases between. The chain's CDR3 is CASSPPGHGYTF. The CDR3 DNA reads TGTGCCAGCAGTCCCCCCGGGCATGGCTACACCTTC.

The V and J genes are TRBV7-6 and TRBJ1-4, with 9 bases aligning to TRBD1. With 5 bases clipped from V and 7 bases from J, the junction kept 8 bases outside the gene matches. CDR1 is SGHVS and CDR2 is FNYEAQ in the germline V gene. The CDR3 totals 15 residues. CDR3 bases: TGTGCCAGCAGCAAGGGACAGGGAGTAGCTGAAAAACTGTTTTTT. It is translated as CASSKGQGVAEKLFF.

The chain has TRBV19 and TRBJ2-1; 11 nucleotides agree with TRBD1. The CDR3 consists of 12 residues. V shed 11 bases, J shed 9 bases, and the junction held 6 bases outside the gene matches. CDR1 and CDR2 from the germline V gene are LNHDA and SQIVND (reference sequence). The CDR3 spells CAAGTGGIEQFF. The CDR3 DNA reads TGTGCCGCGGGGACAGGGGGAATTGAGCAGTTCTTC.

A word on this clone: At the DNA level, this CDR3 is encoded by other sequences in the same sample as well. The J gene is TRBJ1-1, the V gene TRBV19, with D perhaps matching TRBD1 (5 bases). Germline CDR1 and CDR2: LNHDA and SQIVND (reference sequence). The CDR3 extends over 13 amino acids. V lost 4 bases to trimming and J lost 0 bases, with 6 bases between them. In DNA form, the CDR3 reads TGTGCCAGTAGTACAGGGCTGAACACTGAAGCTTTCTTT. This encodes CASSTGLNTEAFF. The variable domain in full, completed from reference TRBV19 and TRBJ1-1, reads DGGITQSPKYLFRKEGQNVTLSCEQNLNHDAMYWYRQDPGQGLRLIYYSQIVNDFQKGDIAEGYSVSREKKESFPLTVTSAQKNPTAFYLCASSTGLNTEAFFGQGTRLTVV.

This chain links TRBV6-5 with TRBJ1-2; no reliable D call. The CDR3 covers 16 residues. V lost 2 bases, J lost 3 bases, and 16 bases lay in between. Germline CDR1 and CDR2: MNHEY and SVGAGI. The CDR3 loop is CASSYGEGYRDYGYTF. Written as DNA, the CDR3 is TGTGCCAGCAGTTACGGAGAGGGATACAGAGACTATGGCTACACCTTC.

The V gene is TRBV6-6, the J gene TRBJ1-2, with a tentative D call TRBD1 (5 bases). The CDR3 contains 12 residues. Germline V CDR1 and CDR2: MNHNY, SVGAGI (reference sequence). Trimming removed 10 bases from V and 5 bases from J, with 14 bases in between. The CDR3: CAMQGGRYGYTF. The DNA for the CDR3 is TGTGCCATGCAGGGAGGGCGATATGGCTACACCTTC.

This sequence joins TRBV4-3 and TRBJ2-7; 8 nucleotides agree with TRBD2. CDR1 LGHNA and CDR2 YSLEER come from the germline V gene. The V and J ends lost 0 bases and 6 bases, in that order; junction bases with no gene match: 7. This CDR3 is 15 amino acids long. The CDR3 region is CASSQDTGRAGEQYF. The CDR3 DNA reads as TGCGCCAGCAGCCAAGACACCGGGAGGGCGGGCGAGCAGTACTTC.

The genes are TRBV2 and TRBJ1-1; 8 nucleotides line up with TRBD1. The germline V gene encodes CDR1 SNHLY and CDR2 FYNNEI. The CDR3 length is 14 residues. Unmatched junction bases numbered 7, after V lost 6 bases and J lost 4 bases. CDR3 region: CASRDRVDRTEAFF. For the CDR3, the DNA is TGTGCCAGCAGGGACAGGGTCGATCGCACTGAAGCTTTCTTT.

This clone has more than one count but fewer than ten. CDR3 loop: CASSLVGEQYF. The CDR3 nucleotides read TGTGCCAGCAGCTTGGTCGGGGAGCAGTACTTC. This chain links TRBV5-6 with TRBJ2-7; D unclear. The CDR3 covers 11 residues. CDR1 is SGHDT, CDR2 YYEEEE, per germline. Trimming cost V 0 bases and J 7 bases, with 5 bases left between them.

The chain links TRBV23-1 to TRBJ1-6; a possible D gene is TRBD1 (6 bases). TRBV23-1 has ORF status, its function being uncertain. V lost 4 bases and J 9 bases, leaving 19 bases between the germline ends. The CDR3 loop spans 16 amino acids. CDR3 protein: CASSPKGDGVGSPLHF. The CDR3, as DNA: TGCGCCAGCAGTCCGAAGGGGGACGGGGTAGGTTCACCCCTCCACTTT.

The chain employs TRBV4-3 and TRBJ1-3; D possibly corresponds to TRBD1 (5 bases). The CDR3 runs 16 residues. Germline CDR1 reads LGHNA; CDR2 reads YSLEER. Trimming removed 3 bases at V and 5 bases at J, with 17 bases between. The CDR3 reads CASSHHTPGRRNTIYF. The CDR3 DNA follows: TGCGCCAGCAGCCATCACACCCCGGGACGGCGAAACACCATATATTTT.

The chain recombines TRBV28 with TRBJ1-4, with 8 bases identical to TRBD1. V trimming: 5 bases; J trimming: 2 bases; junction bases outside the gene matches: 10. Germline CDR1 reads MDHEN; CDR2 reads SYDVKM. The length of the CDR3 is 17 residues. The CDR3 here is CASSTRDRKGTNEKLFF. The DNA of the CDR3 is TGTGCCAGCAGTACCCGGGACAGGAAGGGGACTAATGAAAAACTGTTTTTT.

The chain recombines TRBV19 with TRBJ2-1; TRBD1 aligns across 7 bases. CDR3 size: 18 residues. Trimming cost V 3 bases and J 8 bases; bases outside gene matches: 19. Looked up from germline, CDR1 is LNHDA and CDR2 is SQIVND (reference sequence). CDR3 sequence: CASSIRFREGATPDEQFF. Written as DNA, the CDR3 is TGTGCCAGTAGTATTAGGTTCCGTGAGGGGGCAACACCCGATGAGCAGTTCTTC.

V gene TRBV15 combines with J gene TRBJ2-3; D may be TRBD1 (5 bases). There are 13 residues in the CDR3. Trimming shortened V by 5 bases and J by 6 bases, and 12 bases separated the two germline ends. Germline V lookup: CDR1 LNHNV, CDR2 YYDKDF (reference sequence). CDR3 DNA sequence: TGTGCCACCAGCCCCGAAGGGGATGATACGCAGTATTTT. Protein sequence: CATSPEGDDTQYF.

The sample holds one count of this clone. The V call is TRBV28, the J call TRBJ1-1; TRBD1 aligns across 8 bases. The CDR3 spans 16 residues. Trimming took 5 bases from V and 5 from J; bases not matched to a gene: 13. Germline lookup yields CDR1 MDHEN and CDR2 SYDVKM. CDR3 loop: CASSVHRGGERTEAFF. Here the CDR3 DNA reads TGTGCCAGCAGTGTCCACAGGGGGGGAGAGAGGACTGAAGCTTTCTTT. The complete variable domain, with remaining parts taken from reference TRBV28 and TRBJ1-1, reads DVKVTQSSRYLVKRTGEKVFLECVQDMDHENMFWYRQDPGLGLRLIYFSYDVKMKEKGDIPEGYSVSREKKERFSLILESASTNQTSMYLCASSVHRGGERTEAFFGQGTRLTVV.

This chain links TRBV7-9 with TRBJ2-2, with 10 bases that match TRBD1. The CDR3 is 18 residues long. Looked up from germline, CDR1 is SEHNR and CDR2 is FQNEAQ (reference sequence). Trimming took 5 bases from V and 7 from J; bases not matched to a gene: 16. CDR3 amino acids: CASSNRDRGLGGGGELFF. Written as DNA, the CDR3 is TGTGCCAGCAGCAACCGGGACAGGGGCCTCGGCGGGGGCGGGGAGCTGTTTTTT.

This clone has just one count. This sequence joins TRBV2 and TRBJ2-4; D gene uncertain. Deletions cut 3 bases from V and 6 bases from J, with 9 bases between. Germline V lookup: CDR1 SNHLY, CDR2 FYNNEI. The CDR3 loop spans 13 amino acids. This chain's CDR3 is CASSEDGRNIQYF. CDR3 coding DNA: TGTGCCAGCAGTGAGGATGGACGAAACATTCAGTACTTC.